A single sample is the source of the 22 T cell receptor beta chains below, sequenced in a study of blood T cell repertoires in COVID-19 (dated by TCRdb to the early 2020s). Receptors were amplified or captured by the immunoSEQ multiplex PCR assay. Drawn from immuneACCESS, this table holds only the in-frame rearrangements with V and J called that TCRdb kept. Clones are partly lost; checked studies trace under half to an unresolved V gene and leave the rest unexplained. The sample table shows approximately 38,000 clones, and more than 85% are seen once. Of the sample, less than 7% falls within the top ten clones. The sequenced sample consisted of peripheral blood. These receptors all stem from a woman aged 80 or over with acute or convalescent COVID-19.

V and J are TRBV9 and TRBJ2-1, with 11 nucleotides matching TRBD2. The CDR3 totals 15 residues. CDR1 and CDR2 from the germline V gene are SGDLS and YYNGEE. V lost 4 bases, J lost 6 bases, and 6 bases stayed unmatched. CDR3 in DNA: TGTGCCAGCAGCCAACGTAGCGGGGGGGCCAATGAGCAGTTCTTC. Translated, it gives CASSQRSGGANEQFF.

CDR3 DNA: TGCGCCAGCAGCCTCGGGGATCCCGGGGAGCTGTTTTTT. This encodes CASSLGDPGELFF. The chain couples TRBV5-1 to TRBJ2-2; D may be TRBD2 (5 bases). The CDR3 covers 13 residues. V was shortened by 4 bases and J by 6 bases, with 10 bases between the two germline ends. From germline, CDR1 is SGHRS and CDR2 YFSETQ.

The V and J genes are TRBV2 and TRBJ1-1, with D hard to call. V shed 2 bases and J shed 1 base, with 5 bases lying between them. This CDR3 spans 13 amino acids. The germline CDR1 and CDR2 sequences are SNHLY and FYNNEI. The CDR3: CASSERGNTEAFF. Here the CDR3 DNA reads TGTGCCAGCAGTGAAAGAGGGAACACTGAAGCTTTCTTT.

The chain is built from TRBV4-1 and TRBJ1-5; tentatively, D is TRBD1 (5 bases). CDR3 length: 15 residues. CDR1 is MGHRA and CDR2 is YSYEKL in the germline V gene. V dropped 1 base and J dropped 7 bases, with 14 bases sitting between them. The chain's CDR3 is CASSQGGTGEQPQHF. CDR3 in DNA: TGCGCCAGCAGCCAAGGTGGGACGGGGGAACAGCCCCAGCATTTT.

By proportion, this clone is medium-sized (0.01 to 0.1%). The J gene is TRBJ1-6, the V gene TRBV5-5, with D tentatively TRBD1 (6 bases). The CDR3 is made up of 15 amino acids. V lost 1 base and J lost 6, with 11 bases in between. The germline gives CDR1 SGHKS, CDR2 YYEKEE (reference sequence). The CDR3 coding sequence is TGTGCCAGCAGCTTGCTAACAGGGCGTAATTCACCCCTCCACTTT. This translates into CASSLLTGRNSPLHF.

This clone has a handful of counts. The CDR3 spells CASSRDGTGGVGAFF. CDR3 bases: TGTGCCAGCAGTAGGGATGGGACAGGGGGAGTAGGGGCTTTCTTT. This chain connects TRBV6-6 to TRBJ1-1; 11 bases are a match to TRBD1. J lost 11 bases, V lost 5 bases, and 13 bases had no gene match. CDR1 MNHNY and CDR2 SVGAGI come from the germline V gene (reference sequence). The CDR3 covers 15 residues.

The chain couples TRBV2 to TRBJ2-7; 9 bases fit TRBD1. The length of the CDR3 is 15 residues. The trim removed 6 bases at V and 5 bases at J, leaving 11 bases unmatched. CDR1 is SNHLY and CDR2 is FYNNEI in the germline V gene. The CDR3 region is CASSSQGQGTNEQYF. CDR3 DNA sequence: TGTGCCAGCAGCTCTCAGGGACAGGGTACCAACGAGCAGTACTTC.

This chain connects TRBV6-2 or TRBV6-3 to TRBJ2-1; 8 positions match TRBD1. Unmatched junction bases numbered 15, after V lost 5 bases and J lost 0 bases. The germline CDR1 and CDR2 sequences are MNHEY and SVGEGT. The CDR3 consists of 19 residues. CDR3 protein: CASSRWTGSNPSSYNEQFF. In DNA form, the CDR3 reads TGTGCCAGCAGTCGCTGGACAGGGTCTAACCCGAGCTCCTACAATGAGCAGTTCTTC.

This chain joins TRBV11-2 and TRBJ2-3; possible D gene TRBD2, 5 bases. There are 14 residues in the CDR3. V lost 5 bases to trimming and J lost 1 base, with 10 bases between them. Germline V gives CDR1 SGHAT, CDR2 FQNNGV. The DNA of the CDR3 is TGTGCCAGCAGCAACACTAGAGGCACAGATACGCAGTATTTT. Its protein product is CASSNTRGTDTQYF.

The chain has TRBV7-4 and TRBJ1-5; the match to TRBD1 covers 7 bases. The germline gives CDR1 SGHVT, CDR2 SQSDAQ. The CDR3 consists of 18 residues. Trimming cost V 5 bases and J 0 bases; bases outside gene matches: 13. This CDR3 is CASSLTGPPNISNQPQHF. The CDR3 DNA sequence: TGTGCCAGCAGCCTGACAGGGCCCCCGAACATTAGCAATCAGCCCCAGCATTTT.

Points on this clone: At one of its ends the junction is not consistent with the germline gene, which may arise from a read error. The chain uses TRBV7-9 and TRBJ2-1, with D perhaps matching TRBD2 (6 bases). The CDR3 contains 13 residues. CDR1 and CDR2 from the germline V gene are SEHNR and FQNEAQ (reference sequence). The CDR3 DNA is TGTGCCAGCAGCTTTCGAAATCGGGGACTTCTCCTCTTC. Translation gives CASSFRNRGLLLF.

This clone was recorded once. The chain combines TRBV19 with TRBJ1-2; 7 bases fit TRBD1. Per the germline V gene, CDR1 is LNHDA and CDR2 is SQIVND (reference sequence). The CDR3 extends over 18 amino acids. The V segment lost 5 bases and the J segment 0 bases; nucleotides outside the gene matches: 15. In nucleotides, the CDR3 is TGTGCCAGTAGTCTAGGGGGCAGGATAACCACTTCTAACTATGGCTACACCTTC. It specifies CASSLGGRITTSNYGYTF.

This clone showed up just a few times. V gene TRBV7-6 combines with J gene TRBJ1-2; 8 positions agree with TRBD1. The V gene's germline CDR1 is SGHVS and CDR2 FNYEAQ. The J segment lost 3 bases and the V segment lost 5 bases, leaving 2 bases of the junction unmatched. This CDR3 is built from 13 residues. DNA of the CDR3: TGTGCCAGCAGCCTGGGACAGGACTATGGCTACACCTTC. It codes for CASSLGQDYGYTF.

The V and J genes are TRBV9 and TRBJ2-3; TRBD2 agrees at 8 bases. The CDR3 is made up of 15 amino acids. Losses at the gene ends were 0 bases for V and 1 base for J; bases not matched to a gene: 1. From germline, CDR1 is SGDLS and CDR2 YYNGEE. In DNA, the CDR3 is TGTGCCAGCAGCGTAGCGGGGGGGGGCACAGATACGCAGTATTTT. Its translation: CASSVAGGGTDTQYF.

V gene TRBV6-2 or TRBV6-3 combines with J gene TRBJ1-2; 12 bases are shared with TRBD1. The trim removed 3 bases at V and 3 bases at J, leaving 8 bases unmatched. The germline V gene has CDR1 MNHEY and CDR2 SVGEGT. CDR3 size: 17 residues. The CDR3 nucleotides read TGTGCCAGCAGTTATCTCGGGACAGGGGGCGCGGACTATGGCTACACCTTC. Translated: CASSYLGTGGADYGYTF.

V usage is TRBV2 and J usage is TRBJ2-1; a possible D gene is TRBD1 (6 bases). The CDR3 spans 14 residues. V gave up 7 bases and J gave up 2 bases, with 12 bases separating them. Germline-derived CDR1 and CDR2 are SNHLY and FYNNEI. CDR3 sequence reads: CASILQGTYNEQFF. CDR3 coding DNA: TGTGCCAGCATACTTCAGGGGACCTACAATGAGCAGTTCTTC.

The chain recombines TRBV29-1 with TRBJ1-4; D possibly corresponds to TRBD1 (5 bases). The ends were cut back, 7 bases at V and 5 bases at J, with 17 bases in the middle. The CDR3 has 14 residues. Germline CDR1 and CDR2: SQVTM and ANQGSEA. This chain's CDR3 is CSAPAGGGNEKLFF. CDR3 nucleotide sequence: TGCAGCGCCCCGGCGGGGGGGGGAAATGAAAAACTGTTTTTT.

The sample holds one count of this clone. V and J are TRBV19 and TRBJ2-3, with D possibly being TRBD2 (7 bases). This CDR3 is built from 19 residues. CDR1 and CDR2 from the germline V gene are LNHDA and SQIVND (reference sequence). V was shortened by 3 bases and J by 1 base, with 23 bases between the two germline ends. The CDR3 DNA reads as TGTGCCAGTAGTATGAGGTCGGGGGGCCCCGTGGTAGGCACAGATACGCAGTATTTT. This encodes CASSMRSGGPVVGTDTQYF.

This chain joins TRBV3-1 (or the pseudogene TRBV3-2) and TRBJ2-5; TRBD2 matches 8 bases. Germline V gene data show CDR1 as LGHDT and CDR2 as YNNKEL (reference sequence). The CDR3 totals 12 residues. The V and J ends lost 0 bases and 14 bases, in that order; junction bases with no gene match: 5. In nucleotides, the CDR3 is TGTGCCAGCAGCCAAGACCCCGGGACTAGTTACTTC. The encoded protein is CASSQDPGTSYF.

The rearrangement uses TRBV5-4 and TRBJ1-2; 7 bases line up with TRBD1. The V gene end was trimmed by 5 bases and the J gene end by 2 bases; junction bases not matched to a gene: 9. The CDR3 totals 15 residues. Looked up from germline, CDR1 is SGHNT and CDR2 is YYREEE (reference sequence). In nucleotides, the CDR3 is TGTGCCAGCAGTAGCTACACAGGGGACAACTATGGCTACACCTTC. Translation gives CASSSYTGDNYGYTF.

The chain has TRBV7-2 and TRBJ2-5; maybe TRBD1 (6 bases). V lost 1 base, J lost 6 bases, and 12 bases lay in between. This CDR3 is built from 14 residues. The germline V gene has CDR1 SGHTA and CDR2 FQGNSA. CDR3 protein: CASSLDSGGQTQYF. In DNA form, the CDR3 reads TGTGCCAGCAGCTTAGATTCTGGGGGCCAGACCCAGTACTTC.

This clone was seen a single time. DNA for the CDR3: TGTGCCAGTAGTCCAACCGGGACTTCAGCTCTAGCCAAAAACATTCAGTACTTC. Its translation: CASSPTGTSALAKNIQYF. V and J are TRBV19 and TRBJ2-4; D perhaps matches TRBD2 (6 bases). The germline V gene has CDR1 LNHDA and CDR2 SQIVND (reference sequence). Deletions cut 5 bases from V and 0 bases from J, with 20 bases between. This CDR3 has 18 residues. The full variable domain, with the rest looked up from reference TRBV19 and TRBJ2-4, is DGGITQSPKYLFRKEGQNVTLSCEQNLNHDAMYWYRQDPGQGLRLIYYSQIVNDFQKGDIAEGYSVSREKKESFPLTVTSAQKNPTAFYLCASSPTGTSALAKNIQYFGAGTRLSVL.